A selection of T cell receptor beta chains follows, all from one sample in a study of T cell repertoires in cytomegalovirus infection. Antigen specificity for these receptors is unknown. TCRdb passed the reads through MiXCR, listing each CDR3 protein once. There are some 940,000 distinct CDR3 sequences in the sample; less than 35% occur only once, and 11% to 15% lies in the top ten. The source was cultured CD8+ T cells from PBMCs, collected from culture after CMV antigen stimulation. Receptors originate from a human donor in good health (CMV status not recorded). Some clones in this sample may be carry-over from other donors' samples. Both conserved end residues are part of each CDR3. D genes are given only for firm matches. The size entry is marked missing in some rows and otherwise reads once, few, many or a size class.

len	d_gene	abundance	j_gene	v_gene	CDR3aa	CDR3nt
16	TRBD2	few	TRBJ2-7	TRBV9	CASSARLAGAAYEQYF	TGTGCCAGCAGCGCTAGACTAGCGGGGGCCGCCTACGAGCAGTACTTC
14	.	.	TRBJ2-7	TRBV7-8	CASSPPAASYEKYF	TGTGCCAGCAGCCCGCCGGCAGCATCCTACGAGAAGTACTTC
13	.	.	TRBJ2-7	TRBV19	CASSMAGSYEQYF	TGTGCCAGTAGTATGGCAGGCTCCTACGAGCAGTACTTC
15	.	.	TRBJ2-1	TRBV11-1	CASSLAGRVYNEQFF	TGTGCCAGCAGCTTAGCCGGGCGGGTATACAATGAGCAGTTCTTC
18	.	many	TRBJ2-3	TRBV4-2	CASSQDNVVGGAPDTQYF	TGTGCCAGCAGCCAAGATAATGTCGTAGGGGGGGCACCAGATACGCAGTATTTT
17	TRBD2	.	TRBJ2-3	TRBV7-6	CASSLGRLAGYTDTQYF	TGTGCCAGCAGCTTAGGGAGACTAGCGGGGTACACAGATACGCAGTATTTT
16	TRBD2	few	TRBJ2-2	TRBV11-2	CASSSRGLAMVGELFF	TGTGCCAGCAGCTCCCGGGGACTAGCAATGGTCGGGGAGCTGTTTTTT
13	.	many	TRBJ2-3	TRBV7-2	CASSQTGTDTQYF	TGTGCCAGCAGCCAAACAGGAACAGATACGCAGTATTTT
13	TRBD1	.	TRBJ1-1	TRBV20-1	CSALRQGGTEAFF	TGCAGTGCTTTGAGACAGGGGGGCACTGAAGCTTTCTTT
18	.	many	TRBJ2-5	TRBV7-2	CASSLGDRGRYNQETQYF	TGTGCCAGCAGCTTAGGAGATCGCGGGCGTTACAACCAAGAGACCCAGTACTTC
15	.	many	TRBJ1-4	TRBV6-2/TRBV6-3	CASRSQGRENEKLFF	TGTGCCAGCAGATCCCAGGGTCGAGAGAATGAAAAACTGTTTTTT
11	.	.	TRBJ1-1	TRBV7-1	CASSISGGAFF	TGTGCCAGCAGCATCTCCGGGGGAGCTTTCTTT
12	.	.	TRBJ1-1	TRBV29-1	CSVAKGRGEAFF	TGCAGCGTTGCCAAGGGCAGGGGTGAAGCTTTCTTT
16	TRBD1	.	TRBJ2-7	TRBV27	CASGRLEETGVYEQYF	TGTGCCAGCGGCCGCCTCGAAGAGACAGGGGTCTACGAGCAGTACTTC
16	TRBD1	.	TRBJ1-6	TRBV7-9	CASSLMGQGANSPLHF	TGTGCCAGCAGCCTTATGGGACAGGGGGCAAATTCACCCCTCCACTTT
16	TRBD1	few	TRBJ1-1	TRBV4-2	CASSQDTMTGRVGAFF	TGTGCCAGCAGCCAAGATACTATGACAGGGAGGGTCGGAGCTTTCTTT
19	TRBD2	few	TRBJ2-3	TRBV5-4	CASSLWRGLAGAITDTQYF	TGTGCCAGCAGCTTATGGCGTGGGCTAGCGGGGGCTATCACAGATACGCAGTATTTT
13	.	.	TRBJ1-2	TRBV6-1	CASSERRIYGYTF	TGTGCCAGCAGTGAACGCAGGATATATGGCTACACCTTC
18	TRBD2	few	TRBJ2-1	TRBV12-5	CASAGLAGAQSSYNEQFF	TGTGCTAGTGCCGGACTAGCGGGGGCCCAGAGCTCCTACAATGAGCAGTTCTTC
11	.	once	TRBJ2-7	TRBV12-5	CTSGYSGEQYF	TGTACTAGTGGTTACAGTGGAGAGCAGTACTTC
14	.	few	TRBJ2-7	TRBV4-1	CASSQTSTVYEQYF	TGCGCCAGCAGCCAGACTTCGACAGTTTACGAGCAGTACTTC
15	.	many	TRBJ2-7	TRBV7-6	CASSLEGTPTYEQYF	TGTGCCAGCAGCTTAGAAGGGACCCCGACCTACGAGCAGTACTTC
16	TRBD2	.	TRBJ2-5	TRBV10-3	CAISESRGATRETQYF	TGTGCCATCAGTGAGTCGCGGGGGGCAACACGAGAGACCCAGTACTTC
13	.	few	TRBJ2-1	TRBV24-1	CATSDLGNNEQFF	TGTGCCACCAGTGATTTAGGAAACAATGAGCAGTTCTTC
16	.	many	TRBJ1-5	TRBV7-2	CASSLGAGEWNQPQHF	TGTGCCAGCAGCTTAGGGGCAGGGGAGTGGAATCAGCCCCAGCATTTT
15	TRBD1	few	TRBJ2-2	TRBV5-5	CASSLEQGVPGELFF	TGTGCCAGCAGCTTGGAACAGGGGGTACCCGGGGAGCTGTTTTTT
19	TRBD2	.	TRBJ2-1	TRBV4-1	CASSQEFYGGGTSDNEQFF	TGCGCCAGCAGCCAAGAGTTTTACGGGGGGGGGACGAGCGACAATGAGCAGTTCTTC
14	TRBD1	few	TRBJ1-6	TRBV11-1	CASSPGQGSSPLHF	TGTGCCAGCAGCCCGGGACAGGGATCTTCACCCCTCCACTTT
14	.	many	TRBJ2-1	TRBV27	CASSFGYLYNEQFF	TGTGCCAGCAGTTTTGGGTACCTCTACAATGAGCAGTTCTTC
15	TRBD1	.	TRBJ2-1	TRBV20-1	CSARDRTGGIGEQFF	TGCAGTGCTAGAGATCGGACAGGGGGGATAGGTGAGCAGTTCTTC
13	.	few	TRBJ1-1	TRBV20-1	CSAAGQEDTEAFF	TGCAGTGCCGCGGGGCAGGAGGACACTGAAGCTTTCTTT
16	.	.	TRBJ2-2	TRBV7-6	CANSLVLEGYTGELFF	TGTGCCAACAGCCTTGTGCTGGAGGGTTACACCGGGGAGCTGTTTTTT
10	.	.	TRBJ1-2	TRBV29-1	CSVEDGAWTF	TGCAGCGTTGAAGATGGCGCCTGGACCTTC
16	TRBD1	few	TRBJ2-1	TRBV15	CATSRVGDRRPDEQFF	TGTGCCACCAGCAGAGTCGGGGACAGGCGTCCGGATGAGCAGTTCTTC
13	.	few	TRBJ2-7	TRBV20-1	CSAKNRESYEQYF	TGCAGTGCTAAGAACCGCGAATCCTACGAGCAGTACTTC
15	.	.	TRBJ1-3	TRBV7-8	CASSLEGTPGDTIYF	TGTGCCAGCAGCTTAGAGGGTACTCCCGGAGACACCATATATTTT
16	TRBD2	.	TRBJ2-7	TRBV4-1	CASSQVTSGGSYEQYF	TGCGCCAGCAGCCAAGTAACTAGCGGGGGGTCGTACGAGCAGTACTTC
14	.	many	TRBJ1-3	TRBV6-6	CASCPTSSGNTIYF	TGTGCCAGCTGCCCCACAAGCTCTGGAAACACCATATATTTT
16	.	.	TRBJ2-7	TRBV14	CASSQEVTTYPYEQYF	TGTGCCAGCAGCCAAGAGGTAACGACTTATCCTTACGAGCAGTACTTC
14	.	many	TRBJ1-2	TRBV12-3/TRBV12-4	CASSPGGLYYGYTF	TGTGCCAGCAGTCCCGGGGGACTGTACTATGGCTACACCTTC
16	TRBD2	few	TRBJ2-1	TRBV4-1	CASSQAPAGGVNEQFF	TGCGCCAGCAGCCAAGCCCCAGCGGGGGGTGTAAATGAGCAGTTCTTC
13	TRBD1	few	TRBJ2-1	TRBV6-1	CASQQGEGGEQFF	TGTGCCAGCCAACAGGGGGAAGGCGGTGAGCAGTTCTTC
16	.	.	TRBJ2-2	TRBV7-9	CASSLTSTSNTGELFF	TGTGCCAGCAGCTTAACCTCCACTAGTAACACCGGGGAGCTGTTTTTT
17	TRBD1	few	TRBJ1-1	TRBV27	CASSWGPGQGMNTEAFF	TGTGCCAGCAGTTGGGGCCCGGGACAGGGAATGAACACTGAAGCTTTCTTT
10	.	many	TRBJ1-4	TRBV20-1	CSAVDEKLFF	TGCAGTGCTGTAGATGAAAAACTGTTTTTT